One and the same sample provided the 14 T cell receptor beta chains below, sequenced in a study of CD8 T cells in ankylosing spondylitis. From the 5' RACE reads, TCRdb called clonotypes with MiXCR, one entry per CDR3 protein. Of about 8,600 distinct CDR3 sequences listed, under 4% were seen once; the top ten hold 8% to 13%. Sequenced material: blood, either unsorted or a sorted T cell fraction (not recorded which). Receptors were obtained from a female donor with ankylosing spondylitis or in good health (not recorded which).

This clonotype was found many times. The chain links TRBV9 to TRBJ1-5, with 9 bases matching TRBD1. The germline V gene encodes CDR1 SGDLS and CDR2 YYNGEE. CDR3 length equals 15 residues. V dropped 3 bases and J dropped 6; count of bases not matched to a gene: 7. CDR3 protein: CASSEGQGYGQPQHF. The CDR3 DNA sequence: TGTGCCAGCAGCGAAGGACAGGGGTACGGTCAGCCCCAGCATTTT.

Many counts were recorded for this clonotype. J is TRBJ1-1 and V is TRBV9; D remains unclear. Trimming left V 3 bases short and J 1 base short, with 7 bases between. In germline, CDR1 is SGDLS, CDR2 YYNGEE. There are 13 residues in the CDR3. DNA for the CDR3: TGTGCCAGCAGCGAAGGAGGGAACACTGAAGCTTTCTTT. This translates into CASSEGGNTEAFF.

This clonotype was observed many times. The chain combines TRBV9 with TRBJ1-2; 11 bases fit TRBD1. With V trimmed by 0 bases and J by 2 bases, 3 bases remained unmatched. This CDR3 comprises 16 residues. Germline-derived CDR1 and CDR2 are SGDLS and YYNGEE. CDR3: CASSVDGTGGNYGYTF. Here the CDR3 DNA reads TGTGCCAGCAGCGTAGACGGGACAGGGGGGAACTATGGCTACACCTTC.

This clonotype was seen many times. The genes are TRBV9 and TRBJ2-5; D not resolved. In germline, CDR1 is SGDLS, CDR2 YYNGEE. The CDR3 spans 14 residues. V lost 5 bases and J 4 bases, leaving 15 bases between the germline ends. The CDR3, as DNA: TGTGCCAGCAGTCCAGCCCCCAGGACAGAGACCCAGTACTTC. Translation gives CASSPAPRTETQYF.

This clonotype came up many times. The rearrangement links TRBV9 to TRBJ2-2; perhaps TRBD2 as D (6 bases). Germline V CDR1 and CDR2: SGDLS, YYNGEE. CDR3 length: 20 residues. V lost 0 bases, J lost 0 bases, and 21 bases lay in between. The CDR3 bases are TGTGCCAGCAGCGTAGCTGACACCTTAGGTGCGGGGCCGAACACCGGGGAGCTGTTTTTT. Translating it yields CASSVADTLGAGPNTGELFF.

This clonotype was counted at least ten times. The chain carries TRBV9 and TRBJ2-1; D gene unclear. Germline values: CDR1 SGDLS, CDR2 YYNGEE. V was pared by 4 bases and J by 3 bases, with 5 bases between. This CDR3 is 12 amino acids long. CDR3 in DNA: TGTGCCAGCAGCCCAAACTACAATGAGCAGTTCTTC. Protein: CASSPNYNEQFF.

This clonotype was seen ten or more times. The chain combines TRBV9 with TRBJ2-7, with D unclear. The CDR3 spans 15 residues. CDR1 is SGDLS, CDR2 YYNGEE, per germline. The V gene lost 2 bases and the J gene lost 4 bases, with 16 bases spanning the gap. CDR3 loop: CASSVSGGEGYEQYF. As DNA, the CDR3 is TGTGCCAGCAGCGTTTCGGGTGGGGAAGGATACGAGCAGTACTTC.

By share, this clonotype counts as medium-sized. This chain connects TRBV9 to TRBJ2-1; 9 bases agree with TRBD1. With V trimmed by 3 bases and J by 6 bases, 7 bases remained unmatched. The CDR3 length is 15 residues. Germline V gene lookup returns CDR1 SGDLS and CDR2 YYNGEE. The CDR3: CASSGRDRAFNEQFF. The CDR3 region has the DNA TGTGCCAGCAGCGGCCGGGACAGGGCCTTCAATGAGCAGTTCTTC.

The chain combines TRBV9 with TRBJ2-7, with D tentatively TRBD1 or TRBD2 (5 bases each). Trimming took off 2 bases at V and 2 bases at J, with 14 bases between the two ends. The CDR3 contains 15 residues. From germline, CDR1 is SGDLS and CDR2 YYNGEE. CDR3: CASSVRDGGTYEQYF. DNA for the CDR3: TGTGCCAGCAGCGTCCGGGACGGTGGTACCTACGAGCAGTACTTC.

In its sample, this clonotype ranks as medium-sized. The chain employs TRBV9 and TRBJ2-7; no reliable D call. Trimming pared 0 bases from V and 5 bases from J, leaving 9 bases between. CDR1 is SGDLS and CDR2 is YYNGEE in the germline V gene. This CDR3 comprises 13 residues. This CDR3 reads CASSVEVSDEQYF. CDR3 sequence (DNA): TGTGCCAGCAGCGTAGAGGTATCCGACGAGCAGTACTTC.

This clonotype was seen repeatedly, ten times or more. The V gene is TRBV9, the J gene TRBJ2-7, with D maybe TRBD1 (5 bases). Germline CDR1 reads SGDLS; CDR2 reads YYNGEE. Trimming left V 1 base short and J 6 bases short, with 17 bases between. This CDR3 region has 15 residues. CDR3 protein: CASSVQGRVEAEQYF. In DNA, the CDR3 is TGTGCCAGCAGCGTACAGGGTCGGGTAGAAGCCGAGCAGTACTTC. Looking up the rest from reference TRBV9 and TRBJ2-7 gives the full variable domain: DSGVTQTPKHLITATGQRVTLRCSPRSGDLSVYWYQQSLDQGLQFLIQYYNGEERAKGNILERFSAQQFPDLHSELNLSSLELGDSALYFCASSVQGRVEAEQYFGPGTRLTVT.

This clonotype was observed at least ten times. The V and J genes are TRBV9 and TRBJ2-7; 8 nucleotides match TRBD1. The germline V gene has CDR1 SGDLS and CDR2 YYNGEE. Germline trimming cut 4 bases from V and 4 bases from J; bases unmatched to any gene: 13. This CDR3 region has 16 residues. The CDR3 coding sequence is TGTGCCAGCAGCCCGGAGGGGGCAGGGGGCAGGTACGAGCAGTACTTC. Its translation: CASSPEGAGGRYEQYF.

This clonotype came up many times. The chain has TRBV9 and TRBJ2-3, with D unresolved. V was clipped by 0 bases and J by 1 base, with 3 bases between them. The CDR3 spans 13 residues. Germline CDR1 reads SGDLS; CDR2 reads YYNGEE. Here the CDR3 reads CASSVGRTDTQYF. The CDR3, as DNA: TGTGCCAGCAGCGTAGGCCGCACAGATACGCAGTATTTT.

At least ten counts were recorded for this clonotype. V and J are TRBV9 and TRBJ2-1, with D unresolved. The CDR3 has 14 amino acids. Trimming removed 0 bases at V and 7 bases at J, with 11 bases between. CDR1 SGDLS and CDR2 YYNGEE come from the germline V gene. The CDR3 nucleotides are TGTGCCAGCAGCGTAGGGAACGTAGGTAATGAGCAGTTCTTC. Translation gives CASSVGNVGNEQFF.